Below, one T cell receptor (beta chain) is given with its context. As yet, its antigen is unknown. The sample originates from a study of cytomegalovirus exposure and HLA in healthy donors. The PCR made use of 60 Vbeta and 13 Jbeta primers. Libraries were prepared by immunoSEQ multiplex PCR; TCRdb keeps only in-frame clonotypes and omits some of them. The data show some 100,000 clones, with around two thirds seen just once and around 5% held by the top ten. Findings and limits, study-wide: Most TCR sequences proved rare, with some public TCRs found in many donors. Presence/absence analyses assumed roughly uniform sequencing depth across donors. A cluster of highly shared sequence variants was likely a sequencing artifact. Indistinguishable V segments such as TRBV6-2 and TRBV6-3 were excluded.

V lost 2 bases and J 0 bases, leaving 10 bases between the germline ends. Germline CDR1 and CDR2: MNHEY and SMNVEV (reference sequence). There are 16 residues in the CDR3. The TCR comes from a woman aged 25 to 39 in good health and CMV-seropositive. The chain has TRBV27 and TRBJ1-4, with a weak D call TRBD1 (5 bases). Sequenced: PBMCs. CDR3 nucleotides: TGTGCCAGCAGTTTAACCCAGGGTGCAACTAATGAAAAACTGTTTTTT. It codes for CASSLTQGATNEKLFF.